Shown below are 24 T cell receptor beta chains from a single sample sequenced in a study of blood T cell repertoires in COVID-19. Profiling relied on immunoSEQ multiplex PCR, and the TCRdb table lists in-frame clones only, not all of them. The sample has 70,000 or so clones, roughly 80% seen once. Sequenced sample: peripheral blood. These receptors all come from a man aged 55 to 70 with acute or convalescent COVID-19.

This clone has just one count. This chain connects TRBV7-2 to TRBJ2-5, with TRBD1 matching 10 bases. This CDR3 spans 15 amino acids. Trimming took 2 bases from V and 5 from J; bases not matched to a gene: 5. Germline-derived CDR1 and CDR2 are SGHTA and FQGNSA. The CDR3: CASSLWTGGRETQYF. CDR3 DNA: TGTGCCAGCAGCTTATGGACAGGGGGGCGGGAGACCCAGTACTTC.

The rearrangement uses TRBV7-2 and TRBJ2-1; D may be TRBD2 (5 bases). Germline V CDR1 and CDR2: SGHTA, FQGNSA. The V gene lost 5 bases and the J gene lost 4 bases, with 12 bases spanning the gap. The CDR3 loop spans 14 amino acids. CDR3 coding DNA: TGTGCCAGCAGCATTACACGGGAATACAATGAGCAGTTCTTC. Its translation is CASSITREYNEQFF.

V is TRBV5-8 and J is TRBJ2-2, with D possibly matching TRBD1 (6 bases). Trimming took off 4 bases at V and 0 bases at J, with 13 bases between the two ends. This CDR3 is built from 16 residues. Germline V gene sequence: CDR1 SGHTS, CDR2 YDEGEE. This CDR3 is CASSHGQTANTGELFF. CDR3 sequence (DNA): TGTGCCAGCAGCCACGGACAGACAGCGAACACCGGGGAGCTGTTTTTT.

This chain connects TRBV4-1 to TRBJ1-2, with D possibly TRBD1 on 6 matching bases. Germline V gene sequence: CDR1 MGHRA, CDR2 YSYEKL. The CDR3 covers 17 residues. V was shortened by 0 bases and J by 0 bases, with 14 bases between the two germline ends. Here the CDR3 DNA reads TGCGCCAGCAGCCAAGAGGCTTTCGGGACATCTAACTATGGCTACACCTTC. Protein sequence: CASSQEAFGTSNYGYTF.

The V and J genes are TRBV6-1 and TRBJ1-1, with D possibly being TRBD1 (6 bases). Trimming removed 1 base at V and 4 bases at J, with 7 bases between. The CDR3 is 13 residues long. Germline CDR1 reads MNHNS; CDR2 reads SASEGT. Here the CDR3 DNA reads TGTGCCAGCAGTGAAGGGGGGCGCACTGAAGCTTTCTTT. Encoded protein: CASSEGGRTEAFF.

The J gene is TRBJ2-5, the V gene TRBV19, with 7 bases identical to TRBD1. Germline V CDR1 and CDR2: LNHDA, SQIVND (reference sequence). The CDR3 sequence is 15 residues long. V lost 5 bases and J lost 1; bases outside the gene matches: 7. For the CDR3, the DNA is TGTGCCAGTAGTGAGAGGGACAGCCCCCAAGAGACCCAGTACTTC. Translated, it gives CASSERDSPQETQYF.

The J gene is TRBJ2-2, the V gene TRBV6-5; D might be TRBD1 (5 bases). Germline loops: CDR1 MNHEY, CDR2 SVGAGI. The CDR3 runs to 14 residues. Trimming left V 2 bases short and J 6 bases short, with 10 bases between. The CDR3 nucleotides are TGTGCCAGCAGTTACGGCAGGGATCCCGGGGAGCTGTTTTTT. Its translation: CASSYGRDPGELFF.

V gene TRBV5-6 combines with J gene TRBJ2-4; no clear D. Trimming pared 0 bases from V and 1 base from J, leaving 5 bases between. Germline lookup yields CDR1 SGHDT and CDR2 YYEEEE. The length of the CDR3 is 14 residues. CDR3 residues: CASSLAFAKNIQYF. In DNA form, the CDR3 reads TGTGCCAGCAGCTTGGCCTTTGCCAAAAACATTCAGTACTTC.

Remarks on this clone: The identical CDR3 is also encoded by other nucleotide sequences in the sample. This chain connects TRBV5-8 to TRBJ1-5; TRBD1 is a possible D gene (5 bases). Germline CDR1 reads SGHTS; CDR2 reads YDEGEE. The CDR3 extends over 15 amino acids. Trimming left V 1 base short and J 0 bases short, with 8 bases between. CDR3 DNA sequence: TGTGCCAGCAGCTTGCAGGGCTATAGCAATCAGCCCCAGCATTTT. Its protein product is CASSLQGYSNQPQHF.

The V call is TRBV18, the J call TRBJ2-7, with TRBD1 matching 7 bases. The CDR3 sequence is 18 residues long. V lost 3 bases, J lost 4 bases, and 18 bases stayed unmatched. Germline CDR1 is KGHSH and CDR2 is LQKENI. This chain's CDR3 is CASSPTVRDRSVPYEQYF. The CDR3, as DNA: TGTGCCAGCTCACCGACGGTTAGGGACAGATCCGTCCCTTACGAGCAGTACTTC.

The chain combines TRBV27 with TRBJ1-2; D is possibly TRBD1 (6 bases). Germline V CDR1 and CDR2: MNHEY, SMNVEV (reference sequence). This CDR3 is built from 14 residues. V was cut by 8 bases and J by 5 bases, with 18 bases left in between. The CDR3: CASAYSRGRYGYTF. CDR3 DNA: TGTGCCAGCGCCTATTCCAGGGGCAGATATGGCTACACCTTC.

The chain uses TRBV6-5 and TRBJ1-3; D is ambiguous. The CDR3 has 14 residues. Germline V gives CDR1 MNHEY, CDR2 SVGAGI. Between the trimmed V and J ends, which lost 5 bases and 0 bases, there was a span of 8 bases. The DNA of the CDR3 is TGTGCCAGCAGTCAGGCCTTCTCTGGAAACACCATATATTTT. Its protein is CASSQAFSGNTIYF.

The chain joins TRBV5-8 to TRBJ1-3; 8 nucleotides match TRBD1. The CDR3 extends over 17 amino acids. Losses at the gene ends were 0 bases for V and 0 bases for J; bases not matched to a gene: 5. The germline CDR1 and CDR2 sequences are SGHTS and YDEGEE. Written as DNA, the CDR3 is TGTGCCAGCAGCTTGGGGACAGGGCATAGCTCTGGAAACACCATATATTTT. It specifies CASSLGTGHSSGNTIYF.

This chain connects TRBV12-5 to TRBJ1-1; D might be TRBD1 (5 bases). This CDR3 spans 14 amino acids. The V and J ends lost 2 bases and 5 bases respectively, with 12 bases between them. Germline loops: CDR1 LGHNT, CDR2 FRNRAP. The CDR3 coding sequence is TGTGCTAGTGGTTTGTGGATAAAGGGGACTGAAGCTTTCTTT. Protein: CASGLWIKGTEAFF.

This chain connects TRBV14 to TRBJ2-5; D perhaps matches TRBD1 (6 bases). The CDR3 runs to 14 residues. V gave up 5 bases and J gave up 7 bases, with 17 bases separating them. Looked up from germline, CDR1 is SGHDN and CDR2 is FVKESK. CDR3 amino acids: CASSVGGSAGTQYF. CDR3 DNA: TGTGCCAGCAGCGTAGGGGGATCTGCGGGGACCCAGTACTTC.

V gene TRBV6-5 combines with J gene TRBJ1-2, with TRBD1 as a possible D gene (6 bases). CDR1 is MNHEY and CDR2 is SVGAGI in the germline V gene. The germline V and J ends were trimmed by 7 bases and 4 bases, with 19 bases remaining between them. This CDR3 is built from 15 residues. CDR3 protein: CASNNHREGGYGYTF. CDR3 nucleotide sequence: TGTGCCAGCAATAACCACAGGGAAGGAGGCTATGGCTACACCTTC.

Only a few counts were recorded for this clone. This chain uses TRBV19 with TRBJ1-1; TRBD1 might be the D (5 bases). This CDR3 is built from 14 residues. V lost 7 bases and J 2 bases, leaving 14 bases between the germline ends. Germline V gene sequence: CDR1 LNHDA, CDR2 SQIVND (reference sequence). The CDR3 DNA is TGTGCCAGTACTCTATCCCAGGGAAACACTGAAGCTTTCTTT. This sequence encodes CASTLSQGNTEAFF.

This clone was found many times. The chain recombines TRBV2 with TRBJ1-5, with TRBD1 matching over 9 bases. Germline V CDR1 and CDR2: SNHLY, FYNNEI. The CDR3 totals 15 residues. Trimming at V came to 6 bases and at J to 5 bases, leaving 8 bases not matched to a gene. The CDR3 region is CASRTGTGSYQPQHF. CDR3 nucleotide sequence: TGTGCCAGCAGAACCGGGACAGGGAGTTATCAGCCCCAGCATTTT.

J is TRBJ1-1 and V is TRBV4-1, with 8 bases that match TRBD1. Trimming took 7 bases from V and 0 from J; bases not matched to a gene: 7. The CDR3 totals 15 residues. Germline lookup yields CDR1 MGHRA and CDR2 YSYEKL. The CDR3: CASKTGGIMNTEAFF. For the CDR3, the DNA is TGCGCCAGCAAAACAGGGGGGATTATGAACACTGAAGCTTTCTTT.

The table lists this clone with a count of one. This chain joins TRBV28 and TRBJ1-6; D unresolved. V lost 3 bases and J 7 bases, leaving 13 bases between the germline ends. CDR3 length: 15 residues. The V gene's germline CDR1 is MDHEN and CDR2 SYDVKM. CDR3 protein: CASSFSRSWNSPLHF. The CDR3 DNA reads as TGTGCCAGCAGTTTCTCACGGTCTTGGAATTCACCCCTCCACTTT.

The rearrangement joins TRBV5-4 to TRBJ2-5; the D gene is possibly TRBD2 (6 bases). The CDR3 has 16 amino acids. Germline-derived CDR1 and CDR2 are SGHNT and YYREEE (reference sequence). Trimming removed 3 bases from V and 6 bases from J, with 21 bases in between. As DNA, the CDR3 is TGTGCCAGCAGCTCTCCGTCCGGTGGGGGGTATAAGACCCAGTACTTC. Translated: CASSSPSGGGYKTQYF.

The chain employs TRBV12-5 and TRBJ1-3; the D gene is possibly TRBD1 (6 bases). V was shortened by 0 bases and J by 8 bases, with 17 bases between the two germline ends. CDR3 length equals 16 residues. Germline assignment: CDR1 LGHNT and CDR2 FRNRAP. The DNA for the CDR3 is TGTGCTAGTGGTTTGGTAAGGGGACAAGTTGGGTACACCATATATTTT. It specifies CASGLVRGQVGYTIYF.

The CDR3 nucleotides read TGTGCCAGCAGTTATCGGGTCCCCTACAATGAGCAGTTCTTC. It encodes CASSYRVPYNEQFF. The chain is built from TRBV6-2 or TRBV6-3 and TRBJ2-1; D is uncertain. Germline V lookup: CDR1 MNHEY, CDR2 SVGEGT. V lost 3 bases, J lost 2 bases, and 8 bases lay in between. CDR3 length: 14 residues.

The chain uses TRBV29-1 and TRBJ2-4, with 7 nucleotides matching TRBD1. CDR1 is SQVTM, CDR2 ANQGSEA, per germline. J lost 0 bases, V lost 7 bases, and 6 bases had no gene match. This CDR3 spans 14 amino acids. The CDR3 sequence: CSAAGTEAKNIQYF. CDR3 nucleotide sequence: TGCAGCGCCGCCGGGACAGAAGCCAAAAACATTCAGTACTTC. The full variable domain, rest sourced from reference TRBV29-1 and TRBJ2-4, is SAVISQKPSRDICQRGTSLTIQCQVDSQVTMMFWYRQQPGQSLTLIATANQGSEATYESGFVIDKFPISRPNLTFSTLTVSNMSPEDSSIYLCSAAGTEAKNIQYFGAGTRLSVL.